Sequencing of this T cell receptor (beta chain) was carried out in a study of CXCR3-negative and CXCR3-positive naive CD8 T cells. For the study at large: Sequencing brought in about 135 million TRB reads altogether, and each library got about 1.5 +/- 0.3 million.

5' RACE with UMI labels generated the TRB cDNA libraries. TCRdb derives one entry per CDR3 protein from the 5' RACE reads, leaving out DNA. The specimen's table records about 58,000 distinct CDR3 sequences. The CDR3 has 13 amino acids. Naive CD8+ T cells had a CD45RO-CCR7+CD27+CD95- phenotype. The source of this sequence is a human donor in good health. Some clones in this sample may be carry-over from other donors' samples. The chain has TRBV23-1 and TRBJ2-3; the TCRdb D gene call, TRBD1, has no DNA to confirm it. TRBV23-1 is an ORF, and what it does is uncertain. The sample was naive CXCR3- CD8+ T cells from blood. The subset denotes: CD45RO-CCR7+CD27+CD95- naive CD8+ T cells lacking CXCR3 (TNR3-). CDR3 amino acids: CASSQTSGMWKYF.